One sample yielded the 3 T cell receptor beta chains listed below, sequenced in a study of regulatory T cells in long-lasting Graves disease. Arm-PCR with iRepertoire HTBI primers amplified the CDR3 regions for these TCR beta libraries. TCRdb independently ran MiXCR on the multiplex PCR reads; one entry per CDR3 protein. This sample has a few hundred thousand distinct CDR3 sequences; more than 15% occur once, and the top ten carry 14%. The time point: newly diagnosed GD, antithyroid drugs for less than 3 months. From PBMCs, RNA was extracted and then used to make the TCR library. The sample was also linked to a second study, of T cells in Graves' hyperthyroidism and ophthalmopathy.

The sequenced sample was peripheral blood mononuclear cells (PBMCs), obtained at new diagnosis, from a patient treated with antithyroid drugs. Receptor source: a woman younger than 45 with Graves disease.

The rearrangement joins TRBV28 to TRBJ2-5, with 9 bases aligning to TRBD2. The J call may be wrong; the DNA end is better matched by TRBJ2-7. CDR3 length equals 14 residues. Germline V gene lookup returns CDR1 MDHEN and CDR2 SYDVKM. The chain's CDR3 is CASSPSGTVYEQYF. CDR3 coding DNA: TGTGCCAGCAGCCCTAGCGGGACTGTCTACGAGCAGTACTTC.

This clonotype occurred many times. The chain joins TRBV24-1 to TRBJ2-1; TRBD1 matches 10 bases. Germline lookup yields CDR1 KGHDR and CDR2 SFDVKD. The junction had 6 bases not matched to a gene; V was cut back by 3 bases and J by 2 bases. This CDR3 spans 17 amino acids. The CDR3 region has the DNA TGTGCCACCAGTGATAACCGGGACAGGGGACCCTACAATGAGCAGTTCTTC. Amino acid sequence: CATSDNRDRGPYNEQFF.

This clonotype occurred many times. V and J are TRBV5-1 and TRBJ1-4; 11 positions agree with TRBD1. The CDR3 is 14 amino acids. The J segment lost 7 bases and the V segment lost 7 bases, leaving 6 bases of the junction unmatched. Germline V gives CDR1 SGHRS, CDR2 YFSETQ. The CDR3 DNA is TGCGCCAGCCGATCCGGGACAGGGGGTGAAAAACTGTTTTTT. It specifies CASRSGTGGEKLFF. Filled out from reference TRBV5-1 and TRBJ1-4, the complete variable domain reads KAGVTQTPRYLIKTRGQQVTLSCSPISGHRSVSWYQQTPGQGLQFLFEYFSETQRNKGNFPGRFSGRQFSNSRSEMNVSTLELGDSALYLCASRSGTGGEKLFFGSGTQLSVL.